The T cell receptor (beta chain) described here comes from a study of cytomegalovirus exposure and HLA in healthy donors. 13 Jbeta primers and 60 Vbeta primers were used for the PCR. Profiling relied on immunoSEQ multiplex PCR, and the TCRdb table lists in-frame clones only, not all of them. The table shows under 200,000 clones, with 82% occurring only once. V was cut by 5 bases and J by 4 bases, with 11 bases left in between. The germline V gene encodes CDR1 SGHRS and CDR2 YFSETQ. CDR3 length: 13 amino acids. The gene calls are TRBV5-1 and TRBJ2-3, with D perhaps matching TRBD2 (6 bases). The origin of this receptor is a woman between 45 and 60 years old in good health and CMV-seronegative. The specimen was PBMCs. The CDR3 protein is CASRAGSPDTQYF. CDR3 nucleotides: TGCGCCAGCAGGGCGGGATCGCCAGATACGCAGTATTTT.